This TCR beta chain was profiled in a study of T cells after yellow fever vaccination. Across the study: Low-cell-number fractions underwent preparation using SMART-Seq v4 Ultra Low Input.

TCRdb used MiXCR to reprocess the 5' RACE reads, holding one entry per CDR3 protein. Among approximately 260,000 distinct CDR3 sequences listed, about an eighth were seen once. The CDR3 contains 12 residues. Deletions cut 3 bases from V and 5 bases from J, with 11 bases between. Germline CDR1 and CDR2: GTSNPN and SVGIG (reference sequence). The starting material was CD4+ T cells sorted from PBMCs, obtained 45 days after the yellow fever booster vaccination. The TCR comes from a man aged 25-45 years who received the YFV17D yellow fever vaccine. This rearrangement joins TRBV30 to TRBJ2-7, with D possibly TRBD1 on 6 matching bases. The CDR3 here is CAWRTGNHEQYF. CDR3 sequence (DNA): TGTGCCTGGAGAACAGGGAACCACGAGCAGTACTTC.